These 17 T cell receptor beta chains share one sample of origin, sequenced in a study of beta chain features in type 1 diabetes. Since all of the isolated RNA was reverse transcribed, expressed TCRB transcripts were what got sequenced. Some clones are missing from TCRdb's copy, which holds only in-frame ones; the method was immunoSEQ multiplex PCR. The top ten hold about 0.086% of the sample, which has 680,000 or so clones, roughly a sixth seen once. Sequenced: naive CD4+ T cells from blood. The source is a man younger than 35 in good health.

The chain links TRBV30 to TRBJ1-1, with 8 bases identical to TRBD1. The germline CDR1 and CDR2 sequences are GTSNPN and SVGIG (reference sequence). This CDR3 region has 14 residues. The junction had 4 bases not matched to a gene; V was cut back by 4 bases and J by 0 bases. The CDR3 DNA reads TGTGCCTGGAATGGACAGGGAATGAACACTGAAGCTTTCTTT. Its protein product is CAWNGQGMNTEAFF.

The genes are TRBV4-2 and TRBJ2-1; D is ambiguous. The CDR3 runs to 15 residues. Germline CDR1 and CDR2: LGHNA and YNFKEQ. V was clipped by 0 bases and J by 4 bases, with 10 bases between them. The CDR3 DNA follows: TGTGCCAGCAGCCAAGAGCAGCGTAATTACAATGAGCAGTTCTTC. It yields the protein CASSQEQRNYNEQFF.

This clone is a singleton in its sample. The chain employs TRBV15 and TRBJ2-3, with D unresolved. Germline assignment: CDR1 LNHNV and CDR2 YYDKDF (reference sequence). Trimming shortened V by 3 bases and J by 2 bases, and 9 bases separated the two germline ends. This CDR3 contains 14 residues. In DNA form, the CDR3 reads TGTGCCACCAGCAGCAGACAAATCACAGATACGCAGTATTTT. It codes for CATSSRQITDTQYF.

The rearrangement joins TRBV4-2 to TRBJ1-1, with 9 bases aligning to TRBD1. The ends lost 6 bases at V and 4 bases at J; junction bases unmatched: 6. CDR1 LGHNA and CDR2 YNFKEQ come from the germline V gene. The CDR3 has 14 amino acids. CDR3 sequence: CASRPLTGGTEAFF. Written as DNA, the CDR3 is TGTGCCAGCAGGCCCCTGACAGGGGGCACTGAAGCTTTCTTT.

This clone was found a few times. This sequence joins TRBV28 and TRBJ2-7; 7 positions agree with TRBD1. The ends lost 6 bases at V and 1 base at J; junction bases unmatched: 6. In germline, CDR1 is MDHEN, CDR2 SYDVKM. The CDR3 is 14 residues long. The CDR3 reads CASRSNRGSYEQYF. CDR3 coding DNA: TGTGCCAGCAGATCTAACAGGGGATCCTACGAGCAGTACTTC.

This clone has more than one count but fewer than ten. The genes are TRBV28 and TRBJ2-1; tentative D call: TRBD2 (5 bases). CDR1 and CDR2 from the germline V gene are MDHEN and SYDVKM. The CDR3 extends over 12 amino acids. The ends were cut back, 7 bases at V and 7 bases at J, with 11 bases in the middle. CDR3 sequence reads: CASKRQGNEQFF. The CDR3 DNA reads as TGTGCCAGCAAGCGGCAAGGGAATGAGCAGTTCTTC.

The chain links TRBV19 to TRBJ1-6; no definite D call. The CDR3 has 14 amino acids. The V end lost 3 bases, the J end lost 4 bases, and 7 bases lay between the germline ends. CDR1 is LNHDA and CDR2 is SQIVND in the germline V gene (reference sequence). The CDR3 DNA is TGTGCCAGTAGTATGTCAGGTTATAATTCACCCCTCCACTTT. This codes for CASSMSGYNSPLHF.

Written as DNA, the CDR3 is TGTGCCAGCTCACCTTCGTTGACGACAAAAATCAACACTGAAGCTTTCTTT. Translation: CASSPSLTTKINTEAFF. V usage is TRBV18 and J usage is TRBJ1-1; D not certain. Trimming cost V 3 bases and J 2 bases, with 19 bases left between them. This CDR3 spans 17 amino acids. Germline V gives CDR1 KGHSH, CDR2 LQKENI. Variable domain in full (rest from reference TRBV18 and TRBJ1-1): NAGVMQNPRHLVRRRGQEARLRCSPMKGHSHVYWYRQLPEEGLKFMVYLQKENIIDESGMPKERFSAEFPKEGPSILRIQQVVRGDSAAYFCASSPSLTTKINTEAFFGQGTRLTVV.

The sample holds a few counts of this clone. The CDR3 nucleotides are TGTGCCAGCAGTGGGGACATAGAGACCCAGTACTTC. It encodes CASSGDIETQYF. The chain couples TRBV28 to TRBJ2-5; perhaps TRBD1 as D (6 bases). Trimming pared 5 bases from V and 4 bases from J, leaving 8 bases between. Germline loops: CDR1 MDHEN, CDR2 SYDVKM. The length of the CDR3 is 12 residues.

This chain links TRBV7-2 with TRBJ2-3; a weak D match, TRBD2 (5 bases). This CDR3 region has 13 residues. The V gene lost 1 base and the J gene lost 6 bases, with 8 bases spanning the gap. Germline-derived CDR1 and CDR2 are SGHTA and FQGNSA. This chain's CDR3 is CASSLVRADTQYF. Here the CDR3 DNA reads TGTGCCAGCAGCTTAGTGAGGGCGGATACGCAGTATTTT.

The chain carries TRBV10-3 and TRBJ1-5; TRBD1 is a possible D gene (5 bases). The CDR3 is 13 amino acids. CDR1 is ENHRY, CDR2 SYGVKD, per germline. V lost 4 bases and J 7 bases, leaving 11 bases between the germline ends. The CDR3, as DNA: TGTGCCATCAGTGTTCAGGGTGAGCAGCCCCAGCATTTT. As protein: CAISVQGEQPQHF.

The V call is TRBV5-1, the J call TRBJ1-1, with TRBD1 as a possible D gene (5 bases). V was shortened by 0 bases and J by 5 bases, with 11 bases between the two germline ends. This CDR3 region has 14 residues. Germline V gene sequence: CDR1 SGHRS, CDR2 YFSETQ. The CDR3 sequence is CASSLEVRGTEAFF. The CDR3 DNA sequence: TGCGCCAGCAGCTTGGAGGTTCGGGGGACTGAAGCTTTCTTT. The full variable domain, rest sourced from reference TRBV5-1 and TRBJ1-1, is KAGVTQTPRYLIKTRGQQVTLSCSPISGHRSVSWYQQTPGQGLQFLFEYFSETQRNKGNFPGRFSGRQFSNSRSEMNVSTLELGDSALYLCASSLEVRGTEAFFGQGTRLTVV.

The rearrangement uses TRBV10-3 and TRBJ1-6, with D perhaps TRBD1 (6 bases). This CDR3 is built from 13 residues. The V and J ends lost 10 bases and 7 bases respectively, with 14 bases between them. CDR1 and CDR2 (germline): ENHRY, SYGVKD. CDR3 in DNA: TGTGCCACTACAGGGACGGTCAATTCACCCCTCCACTTT. Translating gives CATTGTVNSPLHF.

This clone was detected a few times. This chain uses TRBV7-9 with TRBJ1-1, with D possibly matching TRBD1 (5 bases). V lost 3 bases to trimming and J lost 2 bases, with 16 bases between them. The CDR3 sequence is 16 residues long. Germline CDR1 is SEHNR and CDR2 is FQNEAQ (reference sequence). The CDR3 region has the DNA TGTGCCAGCAGCTTCCAGGGAGCTTTCCCAAACACTGAAGCTTTCTTT. Protein sequence: CASSFQGAFPNTEAFF. The variable domain in full, with the rest retrieved from reference TRBV7-9 and TRBJ1-1, is DTGVSQNPRHKITKRGQNVTFRCDPISEHNRLYWYRQTLGQGPEFLTYFQNEAQLEKSRLLSDRFSAERPKGSFSTLEIQRTEQGDSAMYLCASSFQGAFPNTEAFFGQGTRLTVV.

The V and J genes are TRBV5-1 and TRBJ2-5, with a tentative D call TRBD1 (6 bases). Trimming removed 2 bases from V and 3 bases from J, with 11 bases in between. Looked up from germline, CDR1 is SGHRS and CDR2 is YFSETQ. The CDR3 loop spans 14 amino acids. The CDR3 protein is CASSFGTREETQYF. The CDR3 DNA reads TGCGCCAGCAGCTTCGGGACACGGGAAGAGACCCAGTACTTC.

This clone was observed at least ten times. The rearrangement uses TRBV14 and TRBJ2-6, with 7 bases identical to TRBD1. V lost 4 bases to trimming and J lost 2 bases; unmatched junction nucleotides: 5. CDR3 length: 16 amino acids. The germline CDR1 and CDR2 sequences are SGHDN and FVKESK. CDR3 DNA: TGTGCCAGCAGCCGACAGGGAGTGGCTGGGGCCAACGTCCTGACTTTC. This translates into CASSRQGVAGANVLTF.

J is TRBJ1-3 and V is TRBV29-1, with D uncertain. Germline CDR1 is SQVTM and CDR2 is ANQGSEA. The CDR3 sequence is 14 residues long. V shed 2 bases and J shed 0 bases, with 8 bases lying between them. The CDR3 DNA is TGCAGCGTTGAAAGTATGAGCTCTGGAAACACCATATATTTT. Translation: CSVESMSSGNTIYF.